Sequencing of this T cell receptor beta chain was carried out in a study of a mutant IDH1 vaccine in newly diagnosed glioma. At the level of the study: The patients received vaccinations eight times, in weeks 1, 3, 5, 7, 11, 15, 19 and 23. The start of vaccination came 4-6 weeks after radiotherapy alone, or with temozolomide cycles.

Details on this clone: Its specificity is unknown.

Trimming cost V 0 bases and J 2 bases, with 13 bases left between them. The CDR3 is 16 residues long. Germline lookup yields CDR1 SGHRS and CDR2 YFSETQ. Assay: immunoSEQ multiplex PCR; the TCRdb copy retains only in-frame clones and omits some. This sample carries some 120,000 clones, roughly 78% of them seen once, and the ten largest clones take under 7%. Time point meaning: week 11, during vaccination. Vaccine doses each comprised 300 ug of mutant IDH1 20-mer peptide, with topical imiquimod. This chain links TRBV5-1 with TRBJ2-3; a possible D gene is TRBD1 (5 bases). The sequence derives from a man aged 40-49 years with glioma. The sample consisted of PBMCs, taken from a glioma patient whose treatment included an IDH1 peptide vaccine. CDR3 region: CASSLVGAANTDTQYF. CDR3 in DNA: TGCGCCAGCAGCTTGGTTGGGGCCGCGAACACAGATACGCAGTATTTT.